The 16 T cell receptor beta chains below were found in one sample sequenced in a study of Graves' ophthalmopathy and Graves' hyperthyroidism. Amplified TCR beta CDR3 regions were obtained using RNA transcripts as template. After a first-round RT-PCR with HTBI primers, a second-round multiplex PCR was run. TCRdb reprocessed the multiplex PCR reads with MiXCR, giving one entry per CDR3 protein. The top ten clones hold approximately 9% of a sample with about 200,000 distinct CDR3 sequences, less than 30% of them seen once. The sequenced sample consisted of peripheral blood. All receptors derive from a man aged 50 to 59 with Graves' ophthalmopathy.

In its sample, this clonotype was seen once. The genes are TRBV28 and TRBJ2-7; 12 bases map to TRBD2. The germline V gene has CDR1 MDHEN and CDR2 SYDVKM. J was trimmed by 0 bases and V by 4 bases; bases with no gene match: 7. CDR3 length: 17 amino acids. Here the CDR3 reads CASSWLAGGISSYEQYF. The CDR3 nucleotides read TGTGCCAGCAGTTGGCTAGCGGGGGGGATTAGCTCCTACGAGCAGTACTTC.

The chain employs TRBV15 and TRBJ1-1; perhaps TRBD1 as D (6 bases). The CDR3 totals 15 residues. V was pared by 2 bases and J by 4 bases, with 14 bases between. Germline V CDR1 and CDR2: LNHNV, YYDKDF (reference sequence). Written as DNA, the CDR3 is TGTGCCACCAGCAGAAAGGTTACAGGGCTCACTGAAGCTTTCTTT. Its protein product is CATSRKVTGLTEAFF.

The chain links TRBV6-2 or TRBV6-3 to TRBJ1-1, with TRBD1 matching 10 bases. CDR3 length equals 18 residues. Trimming took 2 bases from V and 4 from J; bases not matched to a gene: 13. Per the germline V gene, CDR1 is MNHEY and CDR2 is SVGEGT. CDR3 DNA: TGTGCCAGCAGTTACCAAACGGCGACAGGGGGCCCGGGCACTGAAGCTTTCTTT. Residues: CASSYQTATGGPGTEAFF.

The CDR3 sequence: CASSPPGGGGQPQHF. In DNA, the CDR3 is TGTGCCAGCAGTCCCCCAGGGGGAGGAGGTCAGCCCCAGCATTTT. The chain carries TRBV12-3 or TRBV12-4 and TRBJ1-5; 7 nucleotides agree with TRBD1. The CDR3 is 15 amino acids. J lost 6 bases, V lost 5 bases, and 10 bases had no gene match.

This clonotype has a count of ten or more. J is TRBJ2-5 and V is TRBV5-1, with D tentatively TRBD2 (6 bases). V shed 0 bases and J shed 5 bases, with 14 bases lying between them. From germline, CDR1 is SGHRS and CDR2 YFSETQ. This CDR3 contains 15 residues. CDR3 sequence: CASSLAPAGGETQYF. The CDR3 DNA is TGCGCCAGCAGCTTGGCCCCCGCCGGAGGGGAGACCCAGTACTTC.

This clonotype was seen ten or more times. V is TRBV28 and J is TRBJ2-2; TRBD2 aligns across 9 bases. This CDR3 region has 18 residues. The V segment lost 3 bases and the J segment 2 bases; nucleotides outside the gene matches: 10. CDR1 is MDHEN and CDR2 is SYDVKM in the germline V gene. Here the CDR3 DNA reads TGTGCCAGCAGTTTCATCTTGACTAGCGGAATAAACACCGGGGAGCTGTTTTTT. Residues: CASSFILTSGINTGELFF.

In its sample, this clonotype was seen many times. V usage is TRBV6-5 and J usage is TRBJ1-1; D not certain. The ends were cut back, 3 bases at V and 1 base at J, with 12 bases in the middle. This CDR3 has 15 residues. The germline CDR1 and CDR2 sequences are MNHEY and SVGAGI. CDR3 region: CASSYGFGENTEAFF. For the CDR3, the DNA is TGTGCCAGCAGTTATGGTTTCGGGGAGAACACTGAAGCTTTCTTT.

At least ten counts were recorded for this clonotype. The chain couples TRBV28 to TRBJ2-7; D may be TRBD1 (6 bases). V dropped 5 bases and J dropped 5 bases, with 13 bases sitting between them. Germline loops: CDR1 MDHEN, CDR2 SYDVKM. CDR3 length: 13 residues. CDR3 sequence (DNA): TGTGCCAGCAGTAGTTACAGGGACCACGAGCAGTACTTC. Translation: CASSSYRDHEQYF.

This clonotype was seen repeatedly, ten times or more. The chain employs TRBV5-1 and TRBJ1-1; D gene unclear. Germline lookup yields CDR1 SGHRS and CDR2 YFSETQ. The length of the CDR3 is 13 residues. Trimming took 1 base from V and 7 from J, leaving 11 bases between them. The CDR3 DNA sequence: TGCGCCAGCAGCTTGATGGCGGGCAATGAAGCTTTCTTT. Its protein product is CASSLMAGNEAFF.

At least ten counts were recorded for this clonotype. This rearrangement joins TRBV11-2 to TRBJ2-2; D ambiguous. The CDR3 length is 14 residues. Trimming left V 0 bases short and J 6 bases short, with 8 bases between. Germline loops: CDR1 SGHAT, CDR2 FQNNGV. The CDR3 coding sequence is TGTGCCAGCAGCTTAGAAGGGATCCCCGGGGAGCTGTTTTTT. Its protein is CASSLEGIPGELFF.

This sequence joins TRBV6-1 and TRBJ1-1; tentatively, D is TRBD1 (6 bases). The CDR3 loop spans 15 amino acids. Germline loops: CDR1 MNHNS, CDR2 SASEGT. Trimming took 7 bases from V and 0 from J, leaving 15 bases between them. This CDR3 is CASKSGTPMNTEAFF. In DNA, the CDR3 is TGTGCCAGCAAATCCGGGACACCTATGAACACTGAAGCTTTCTTT.

In its sample, this clonotype was seen many times. The V gene is TRBV28, the J gene TRBJ2-3; possibly TRBD1 for D (6 bases). The V gene's germline CDR1 is MDHEN and CDR2 SYDVKM. The CDR3 is 12 amino acids. V was cut by 10 bases and J by 8 bases, with 16 bases left in between. DNA of the CDR3: TGTGCCACCGCTACAGGGTTCGGTACGCAGTATTTT. Encoded protein: CATATGFGTQYF.

This clonotype appeared many times. The chain carries TRBV28 and TRBJ1-2, with TRBD1 identical over 9 bases. The CDR3 is 19 residues long. V dropped 6 bases and J dropped 2; count of bases not matched to a gene: 19. CDR1 and CDR2 (germline): MDHEN, SYDVKM. CDR3 nucleotide sequence: TGTGCCAGCAGCTCGATGAAGTCCGGGACAGGGTCCCCAAACTATGGCTACACCTTC. This codes for CASSSMKSGTGSPNYGYTF.

This clonotype was observed many times. One junction end disagrees with the germline gene, perhaps due to a read error. This chain connects TRBV5-1 to TRBJ2-5; D is unclear. Germline CDR1 and CDR2: SGHRS and YFSETQ. CDR3 length: 12 residues. This CDR3 reads CASSLAQETQYF. The CDR3 coding sequence is TGTGCCAGCAGCTTAGCCCAAGAGACCCAGTACTTC. Filled out from reference TRBV5-1 and TRBJ2-5, the complete variable domain reads KAGVTQTPRYLIKTRGQQVTLSCSPISGHRSVSWYQQTPGQGLQFLFEYFSETQRNKGNFPGRFSGRQFSNSRSEMNVSTLELGDSALYLCASSLAQETQYFGPGTRLLVL.

This clonotype was counted at least ten times. V gene TRBV28 combines with J gene TRBJ1-1; D unresolved. This CDR3 is built from 11 residues. V lost 0 bases to trimming and J lost 5 bases, with 1 base between them. Germline-derived CDR1 and CDR2 are MDHEN and SYDVKM. CDR3 nucleotide sequence: TGTGCCAGCAGTTTATGGACTGAAGCTTTCTTT. This encodes CASSLWTEAFF.

This clonotype showed up many times. The rearrangement joins TRBV9 to TRBJ2-6; 8 bases agree with TRBD1. The length of the CDR3 is 15 residues. Looked up from germline, CDR1 is SGDLS and CDR2 is YYNGEE. V shed 3 bases, J shed 1 base, and the junction held 0 bases outside the gene matches. Here the CDR3 DNA reads TGTGCCAGCAGCGGGACAGGGTCTGGGGCCAACGTCCTGACTTTC. Its translation: CASSGTGSGANVLTF.